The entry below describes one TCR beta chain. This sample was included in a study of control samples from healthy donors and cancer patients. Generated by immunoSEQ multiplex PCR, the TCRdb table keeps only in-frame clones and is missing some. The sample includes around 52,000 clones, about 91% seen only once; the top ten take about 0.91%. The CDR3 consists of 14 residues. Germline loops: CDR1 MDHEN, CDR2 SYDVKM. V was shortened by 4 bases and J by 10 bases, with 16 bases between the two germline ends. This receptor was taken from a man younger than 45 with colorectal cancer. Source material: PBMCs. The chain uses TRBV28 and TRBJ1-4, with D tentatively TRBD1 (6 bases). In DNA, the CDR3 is TGTGCCAGCAGTTCGATACAGGGTACAGGAAAACTGTTTTTT. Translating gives CASSSIQGTGKLFF.